These T cell receptor beta chains were read from a single sample in a study of CD8+ T cells in alopecia areata. The table came from immunoSEQ multiplex PCR; TCRdb's copy has only in-frame clones and leaves some out. The repertoire has about 250,000 clones, roughly 60% of them found once; the top ten carry around 0.92%. The starting material was CD4+ T cells sorted from blood, obtained at week 52, from a patient treated with tofacitinib. The receptors stem from a human donor with alopecia areata. Each CDR3 is given without its conserved first and last residue. A clone size is listed for some rows: how often the clone was seen (once, few, many), or a class if it is expanded.

v_gene: TRBV20-1; j_gene: TRBJ2-2; abundance: .; CDR3aa: SARDAGELF
v_gene: TRBV29-1; j_gene: TRBJ2-7; abundance: few; CDR3aa: SVEGVGSYEQY
v_gene: TRBV7-8; j_gene: TRBJ2-3; abundance: few; CDR3aa: ASSLADTQY
v_gene: TRBV28; j_gene: TRBJ2-5; abundance: .; CDR3aa: ASSLPWETQY
v_gene: TRBV11-1; j_gene: TRBJ2-2; abundance: few; CDR3aa: ASSPGEVAGELF
v_gene: TRBV29-1; j_gene: TRBJ2-7; abundance: .; CDR3aa: SAGTAQFRY
v_gene: TRBV29-1; j_gene: TRBJ1-1; abundance: .; CDR3aa: SAPRQGGTEAF
v_gene: TRBV7-2; j_gene: TRBJ2-4; abundance: .; CDR3aa: ASSLGGTARAKNIQY
v_gene: TRBV4-2; j_gene: TRBJ2-7; abundance: .; CDR3aa: ASSHPGLTSYEQY
v_gene: TRBV9; j_gene: TRBJ1-1; abundance: .; CDR3aa: ASSVYQGNTEAF
v_gene: TRBV30; j_gene: TRBJ2-3; abundance: .; CDR3aa: AWSVALGDTQY
v_gene: TRBV7-2; j_gene: TRBJ1-1; abundance: .; CDR3aa: ASSFPSTGLNTEAF
v_gene: TRBV7-8; j_gene: TRBJ2-1; abundance: .; CDR3aa: ASSLGAGGNNEQF
v_gene: TRBV7-9; j_gene: TRBJ2-5; abundance: .; CDR3aa: ASSRQTQY
v_gene: TRBV5-1; j_gene: TRBJ2-7; abundance: .; CDR3aa: ASSLEGRGDEQY
v_gene: TRBV7-3; j_gene: TRBJ2-3; abundance: .; CDR3aa: ASSFLGADTQY
v_gene: TRBV25-1; j_gene: TRBJ1-2; abundance: .; CDR3aa: ASSDPGVNYGYT
v_gene: TRBV4-2; j_gene: TRBJ2-3; abundance: .; CDR3aa: ASSQDPSLAGTDTQY
v_gene: TRBV10-3; j_gene: TRBJ2-1; abundance: few; CDR3aa: ASVGEGGYNEQF